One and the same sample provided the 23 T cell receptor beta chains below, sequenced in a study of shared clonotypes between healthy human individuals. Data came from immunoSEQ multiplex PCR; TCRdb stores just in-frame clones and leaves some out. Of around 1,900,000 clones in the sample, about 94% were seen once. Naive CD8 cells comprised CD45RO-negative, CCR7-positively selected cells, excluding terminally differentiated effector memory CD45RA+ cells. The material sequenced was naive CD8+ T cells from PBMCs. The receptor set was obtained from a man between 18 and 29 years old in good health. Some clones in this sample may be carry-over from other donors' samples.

This CDR3 is CASSSETGGFPYNEQFF. CDR3 nucleotides: TGTGCCAGCAGTTCGGAGACAGGGGGCTTCCCCTACAATGAGCAGTTCTTC. The genes are TRBV28 and TRBJ2-1, with 10 positions matching TRBD1. The CDR3 loop spans 17 amino acids. The V and J ends lost 4 bases and 2 bases, in that order; junction bases with no gene match: 8. Germline loops: CDR1 MDHEN, CDR2 SYDVKM.

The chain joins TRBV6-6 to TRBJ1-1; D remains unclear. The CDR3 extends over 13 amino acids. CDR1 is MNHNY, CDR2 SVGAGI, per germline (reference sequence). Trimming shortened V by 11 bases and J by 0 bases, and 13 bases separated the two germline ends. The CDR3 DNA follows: TGTGCCCATCGGGTCGGAATGAACACTGAAGCTTTCTTT. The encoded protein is CAHRVGMNTEAFF.

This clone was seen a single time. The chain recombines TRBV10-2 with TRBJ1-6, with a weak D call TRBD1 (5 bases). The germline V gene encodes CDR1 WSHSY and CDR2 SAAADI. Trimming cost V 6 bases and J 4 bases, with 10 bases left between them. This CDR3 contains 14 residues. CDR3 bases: TGCGCCAGCAGCCCCGGGGGTTATAATTCACCCCTCCACTTT. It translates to CASSPGGYNSPLHF.

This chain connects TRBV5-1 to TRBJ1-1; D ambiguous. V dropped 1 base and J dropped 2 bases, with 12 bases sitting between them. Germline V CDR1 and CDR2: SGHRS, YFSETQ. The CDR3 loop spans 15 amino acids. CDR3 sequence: CASSLSGRQNTEAFF. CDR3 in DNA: TGCGCCAGCAGCTTGTCTGGACGGCAAAACACTGAAGCTTTCTTT.

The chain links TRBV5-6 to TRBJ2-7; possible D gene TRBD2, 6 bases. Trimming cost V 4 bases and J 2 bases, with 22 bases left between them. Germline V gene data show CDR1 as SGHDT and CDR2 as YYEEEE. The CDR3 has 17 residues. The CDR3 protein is CASSVLTGGQLPYEQYF. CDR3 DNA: TGTGCCAGCAGCGTGCTTACCGGAGGGCAGCTCCCCTACGAGCAGTACTTC.

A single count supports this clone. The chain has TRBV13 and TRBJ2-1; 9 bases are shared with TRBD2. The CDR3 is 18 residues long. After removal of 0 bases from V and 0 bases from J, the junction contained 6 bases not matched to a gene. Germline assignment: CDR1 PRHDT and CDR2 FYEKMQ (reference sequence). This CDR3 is CASSLGLAGRSSYNEQFF. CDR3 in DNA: TGTGCCAGCAGCTTAGGACTAGCGGGCAGGAGCTCCTACAATGAGCAGTTCTTC. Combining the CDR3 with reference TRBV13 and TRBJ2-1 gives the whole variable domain AAGVIQSPRHLIKEKRETATLKCYPIPRHDTVYWYQQGPGQDPQFLISFYEKMQSDKGSIPDRFSAQQFSDYHSELNMSSLELGDSALYFCASSLGLAGRSSYNEQFFGPGTRLTVL.

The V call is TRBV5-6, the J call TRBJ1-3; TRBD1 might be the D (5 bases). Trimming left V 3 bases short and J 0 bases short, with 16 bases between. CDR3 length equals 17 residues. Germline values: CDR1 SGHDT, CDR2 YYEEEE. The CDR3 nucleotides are TGTGCCAGCAGCTATCTTCGACAGCCTCTCTCTGGAAACACCATATATTTT. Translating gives CASSYLRQPLSGNTIYF.

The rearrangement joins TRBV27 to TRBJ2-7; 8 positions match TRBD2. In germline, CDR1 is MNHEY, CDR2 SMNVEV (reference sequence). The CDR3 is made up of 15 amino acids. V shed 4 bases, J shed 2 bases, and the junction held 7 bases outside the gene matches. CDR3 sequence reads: CASSWSSGVTYEQYF. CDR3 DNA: TGTGCCAGCAGTTGGAGTAGCGGGGTAACCTACGAGCAGTACTTC.

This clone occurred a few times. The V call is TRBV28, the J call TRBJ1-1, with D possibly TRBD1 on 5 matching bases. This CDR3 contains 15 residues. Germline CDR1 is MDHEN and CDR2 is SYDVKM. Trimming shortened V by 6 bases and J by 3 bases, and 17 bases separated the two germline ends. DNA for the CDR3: TGTGCCAGCAGCAGGTCCCATCAGGGATACACTGAAGCTTTCTTT. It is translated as CASSRSHQGYTEAFF.

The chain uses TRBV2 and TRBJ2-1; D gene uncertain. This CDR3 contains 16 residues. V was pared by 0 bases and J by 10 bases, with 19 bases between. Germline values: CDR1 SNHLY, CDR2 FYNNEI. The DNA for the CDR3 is TGTGCCAGCAGTGAAGCGCTTCGAGGTCCGACGAGGGAGCAGTTCTTC. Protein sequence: CASSEALRGPTREQFF.

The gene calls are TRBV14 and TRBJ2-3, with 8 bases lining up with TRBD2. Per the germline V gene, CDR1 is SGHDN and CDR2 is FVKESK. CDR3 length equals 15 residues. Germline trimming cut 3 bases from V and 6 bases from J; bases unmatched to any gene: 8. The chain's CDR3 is CASSHWASGPDTQYF. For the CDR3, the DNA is TGTGCCAGCAGCCATTGGGCTAGCGGGCCCGATACGCAGTATTTT. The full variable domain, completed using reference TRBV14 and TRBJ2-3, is EAGVTQFPSHSVIEKGQTVTLRCDPISGHDNLYWYRRVMGKEIKFLLHFVKESKQDESGMPNNRFLAERTGGTYSTLKVQPAELEDSGVYFCASSHWASGPDTQYFGPGTRLTVL.

CDR3 DNA sequence: TGTGCCATCAGTTGGACAGGGGGGGGTCAGCCCCAGCATTTT. Translated: CAISWTGGGQPQHF. The chain carries TRBV10-3 and TRBJ1-5, with 10 bases matching TRBD1. Trimming removed 5 bases from V and 6 bases from J; junction bases left unmatched: 4. This CDR3 is 14 amino acids long. Germline V lookup: CDR1 ENHRY, CDR2 SYGVKD.

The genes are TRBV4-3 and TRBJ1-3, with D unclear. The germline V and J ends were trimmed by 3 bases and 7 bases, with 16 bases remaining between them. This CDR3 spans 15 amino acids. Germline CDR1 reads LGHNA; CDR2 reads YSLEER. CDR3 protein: CASSQGPPVGNTIYF. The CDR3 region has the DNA TGCGCCAGCAGCCAGGGCCCTCCGGTGGGTAACACCATATATTTT.

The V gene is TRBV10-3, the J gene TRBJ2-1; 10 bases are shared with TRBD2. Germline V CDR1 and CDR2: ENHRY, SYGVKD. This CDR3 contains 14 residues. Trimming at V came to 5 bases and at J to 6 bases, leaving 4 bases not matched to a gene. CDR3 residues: CAISLAGDGNEQFF. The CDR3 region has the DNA TGTGCCATCAGTCTAGCGGGAGATGGCAATGAGCAGTTCTTC.

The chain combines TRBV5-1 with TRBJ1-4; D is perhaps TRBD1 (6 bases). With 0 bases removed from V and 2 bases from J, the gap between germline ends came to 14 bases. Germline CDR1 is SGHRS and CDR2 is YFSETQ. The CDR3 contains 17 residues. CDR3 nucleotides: TGCGCCAGCAGCTTGGAAGGGGGGCGCGGGACTAATGAAAAACTGTTTTTT. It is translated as CASSLEGGRGTNEKLFF.

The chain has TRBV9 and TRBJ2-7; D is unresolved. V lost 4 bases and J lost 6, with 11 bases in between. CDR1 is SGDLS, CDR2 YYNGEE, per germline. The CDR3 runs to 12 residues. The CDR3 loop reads CASSLGNSEQYF. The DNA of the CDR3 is TGTGCCAGCAGCCTCGGCAACAGCGAGCAGTACTTC.

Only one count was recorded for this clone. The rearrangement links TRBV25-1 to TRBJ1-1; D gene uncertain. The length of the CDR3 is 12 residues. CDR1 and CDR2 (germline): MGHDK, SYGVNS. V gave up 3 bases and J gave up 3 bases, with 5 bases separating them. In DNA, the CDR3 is TGTGCCAGCAGTGAGGTGGACACTGAAGCTTTCTTT. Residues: CASSEVDTEAFF.

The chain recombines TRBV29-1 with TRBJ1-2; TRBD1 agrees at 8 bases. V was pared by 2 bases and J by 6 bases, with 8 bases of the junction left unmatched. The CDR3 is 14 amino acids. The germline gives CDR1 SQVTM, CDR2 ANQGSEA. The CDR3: CSVEFRTGLDGYTF. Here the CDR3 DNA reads TGCAGCGTTGAATTCCGGACAGGGTTGGATGGCTACACCTTC.

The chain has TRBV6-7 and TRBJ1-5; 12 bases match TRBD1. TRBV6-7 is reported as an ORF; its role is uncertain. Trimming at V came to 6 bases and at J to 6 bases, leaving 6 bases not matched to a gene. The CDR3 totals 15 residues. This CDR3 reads CASRRDRGPRQPQHF. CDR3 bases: TGTGCCAGCAGACGGGACAGGGGGCCGCGTCAGCCCCAGCATTTT.

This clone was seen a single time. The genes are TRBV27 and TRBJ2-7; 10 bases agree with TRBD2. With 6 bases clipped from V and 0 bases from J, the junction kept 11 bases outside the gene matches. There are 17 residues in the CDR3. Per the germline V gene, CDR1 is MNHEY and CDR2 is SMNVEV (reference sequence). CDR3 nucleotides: TGTGCCAGCAGCCCAAGCGGACTAGCGGAAATCTCCTACGAGCAGTACTTC. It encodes CASSPSGLAEISYEQYF.

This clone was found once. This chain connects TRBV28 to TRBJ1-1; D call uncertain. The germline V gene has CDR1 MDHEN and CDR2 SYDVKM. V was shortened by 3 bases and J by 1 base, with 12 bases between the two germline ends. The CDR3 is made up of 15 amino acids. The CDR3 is CASSFWAERNTEAFF. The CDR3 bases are TGTGCCAGCAGTTTTTGGGCAGAAAGGAACACTGAAGCTTTCTTT.

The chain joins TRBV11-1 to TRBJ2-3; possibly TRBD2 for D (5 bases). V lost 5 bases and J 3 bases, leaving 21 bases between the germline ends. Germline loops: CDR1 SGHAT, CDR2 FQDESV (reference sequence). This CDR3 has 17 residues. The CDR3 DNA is TGTGCCAGCAGCCCACCTGGAGGCGCAGCCAAGACAGATACGCAGTATTTT. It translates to CASSPPGGAAKTDTQYF.

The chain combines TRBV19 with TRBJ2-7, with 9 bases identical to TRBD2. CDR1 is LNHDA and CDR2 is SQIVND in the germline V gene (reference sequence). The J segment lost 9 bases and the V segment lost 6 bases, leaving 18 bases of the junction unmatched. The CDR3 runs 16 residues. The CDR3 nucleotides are TGTGCCAGTAGAGACAGGGCATTCGGCGGGAGGGCGGTGCAGTACTTC. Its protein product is CASRDRAFGGRAVQYF. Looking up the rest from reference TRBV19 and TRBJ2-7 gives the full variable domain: DGGITQSPKYLFRKEGQNVTLSCEQNLNHDAMYWYRQDPGQGLRLIYYSQIVNDFQKGDIAEGYSVSREKKESFPLTVTSAQKNPTAFYLCASRDRAFGGRAVQYFGPGTRLTVT.